The source of this TCR beta chain is a study of T cell changes during pregnancy in multiple sclerosis. Germline assignment: CDR1 SGHTA and CDR2 FQGTGA. Trimming removed 2 bases at V and 3 bases at J, with 5 bases between. CDR3 length: 14 amino acids. TCRdb's table, derived via immunoSEQ multiplex PCR, lists solely in-frame clones and lacks some. The sample has about 71,000 clones, over 75% seen once. The V call is TRBV7-3, the J call TRBJ2-6; no clear D gene. The starting material was CD8+ T cells from peripheral blood mononuclear cells, obtained before pregnancy. The source of this sequence is a female donor with multiple sclerosis, enrolled in a pregnancy study. CDR3 residues: CASSLSYGANVLTF. As DNA, the CDR3 is TGTGCCAGCAGCTTATCGTATGGGGCCAACGTCCTGACTTTC.